This T cell receptor beta chain appears in the sequencing data of a study of T cell changes during pregnancy in multiple sclerosis. Assay: immunoSEQ multiplex PCR; the TCRdb copy retains only in-frame clones and omits some. The sample lists tens of thousands of clones; about 89% were seen once. The sequenced sample was CD8+ T cells from peripheral blood mononuclear cells, obtained in the first trimester of pregnancy. This TCR came from a female donor with multiple sclerosis, enrolled in a pregnancy study.

The CDR3: CASSPQDRSQPQHF. The CDR3 DNA sequence: TGTGCCAGCAGCCCCCAGGACAGGTCGCAGCCCCAGCATTTT. V and J are TRBV7-9 and TRBJ1-5; 7 nucleotides agree with TRBD1. There are 14 residues in the CDR3. V lost 5 bases to trimming and J lost 7 bases; unmatched junction nucleotides: 8. Germline V CDR1 and CDR2: SEHNR, FQNEAQ (reference sequence).